Listed below are T cell receptor beta chains from one sample, sequenced in a study of T cell responses to AZD1222 COVID-19 vaccine. Repertoires were generated with immunoSEQ multiplex PCR, while TCRdb's copy carries only in-frame clones and drops some. The data hold 100,000 or so clones, with about 83% observed a single time. The sequences come from peripheral blood, collected on day 0 of AZD1222 vaccination. All receptors come from an adult in good health. Each CDR3 is given with its conserved first and last residue. A D gene is named only where the DNA matches it firmly. Rows give clone size only sometimes, using once, few, many, or a class for an expanded clone.

clone size	V gene	J gene	D gene	CDR3 DNA	CDR3 protein
-	TRBV18	TRBJ1-6	-	TGTGCCAGCTCACCTGACAGGTCTGGGACACCCCTCCACTTT	CASSPDRSGTPLHF
-	TRBV20-1	TRBJ1-1	-	TGCAGTGCTAGAGATCTGGAAAAAGCTTTCTTT	CSARDLEKAFF
-	TRBV6-6	TRBJ1-1	-	TGTGCCAGTGCTTCCCTAGGCACTGAAGCTTTCTTT	CASASLGTEAFF
few	TRBV9	TRBJ1-5	TRBD1	TGTGCCAGCAGCCCTAGTGGGGACAGGGGGGGTAGCAATCAGCCCCAGCATTTT	CASSPSGDRGGSNQPQHF
-	TRBV5-1	TRBJ1-6	-	TGCGCCAGCAGCTTACGGGGTATGGCGGGGTCACCCCTCCACTTT	CASSLRGMAGSPLHF
-	TRBV15	TRBJ2-7	-	TGTGCCACCAGCAGAGAAACCGGGAAAAGCTCCTACGAGCAGTACTTC	CATSRETGKSSYEQYF
-	TRBV27	TRBJ2-1	TRBD1	TGTGCCAGCAGTTTATTGGCCGGGACAGGGATCATCGATGAGCAGTTCTTC	CASSLLAGTGIIDEQFF
-	TRBV18	TRBJ1-5	-	TGTGCCAGCTCACCTACAGGGATCAACCAGCCCCAGCATTTT	CASSPTGINQPQHF
once	TRBV6-2/TRBV6-3	TRBJ1-5	-	TGTGCCAGCAGTAGTGGACCCTATCAGCCCCAGCATTTT	CASSSGPYQPQHF
-	TRBV19	TRBJ1-4	TRBD1	TGTGCCAGTAGTGCTCAGGGGGCGACTAATGAAAAACTGTTTTTT	CASSAQGATNEKLFF
-	TRBV24-1	TRBJ1-2	-	TGTGCCACCAGAGTCGACTCCCTCGAAGCTAACTATGGCTACACCTTC	CATRVDSLEANYGYTF
-	TRBV5-6	TRBJ1-2	TRBD1	TGTGCCAGCAGCCCCGGGACAGGGGGCCGGGGCTACACCTTC	CASSPGTGGRGYTF
once	TRBV11-3	TRBJ2-2	-	TGTGCCAGCAGCGGGCAGGTCGGGGAGCTGTTTTTT	CASSGQVGELFF
-	TRBV7-2	TRBJ2-2	TRBD2	TGTGCCAGCAGTACGCGGGGGGGCCAAGGCGGGGAGCTGTTTTTT	CASSTRGGQGGELFF
-	TRBV3-1/TRBV3-2	TRBJ2-5	TRBD2	TGTGCCAGCAGCCATCTAGGGACGGGGGGAGAGACCCAGTACTTC	CASSHLGTGGETQYF
-	TRBV10-3	TRBJ1-1	-	TGTGCCATCAGCGAGCCTGGGCAGGGGCATTCATACGCTTTCTTT	CAISEPGQGHSYAFF
-	TRBV6-6	TRBJ1-3	-	TGTGCCAGCTATCACGACGGTCAGCTCGGCACCATATATTTT	CASYHDGQLGTIYF
-	TRBV4-3	TRBJ1-3	TRBD1	TGCGCCAGCAGCCAAGTTACAGGGGTAGGAAACACCATATATTTT	CASSQVTGVGNTIYF
-	TRBV18	TRBJ1-4	-	TGTGCCAGCTCACCATACCAAGCGGATCATGAAAAACTGTTTTTT	CASSPYQADHEKLFF
-	TRBV6-1	TRBJ1-6	-	TGTGCCAGCAGTGAAGCGGATCTAGGGAATTCACCCCTCCACTTT	CASSEADLGNSPLHF
-	TRBV3-1/TRBV3-2	TRBJ2-2	TRBD1	TGTGCCAGCAGCCCCCCCTTGGGGACAGGGGGCTTCGCCGGGGAGCTGTTTTTT	CASSPPLGTGGFAGELFF
-	TRBV3-1/TRBV3-2	TRBJ2-7	-	TGTGCCAGCAGCCAATTTGGGTTCGCCCCCTACGAGCAGTACTTC	CASSQFGFAPYEQYF
-	TRBV7-3	TRBJ2-1	-	TGTGCCAGCAGCTCGCTTTCGGGGGCCGGCTACAATGAGCAGTTCTTC	CASSSLSGAGYNEQFF
-	TRBV19	TRBJ1-1	-	TGTGCCAGTAGTCGGACAGCGAACACTGAAGCTTTCTTT	CASSRTANTEAFF
few	TRBV4-3	TRBJ1-5	TRBD1	TGCGCCAGCAGCCAAGATCTTTTCAGGGGGCAAGATCAGCCCCAGCATTTT	CASSQDLFRGQDQPQHF
many	TRBV27	TRBJ1-2	-	TGTGCCAGCAGTTTGGGGGCAAACTATGGCTACACCTTC	CASSLGANYGYTF
-	TRBV10-3	TRBJ1-5	-	TGTGCCATCAGTGATCTAGGCCGCGGTCAGCCCCAGCATTTT	CAISDLGRGQPQHF
-	TRBV15	TRBJ2-7	TRBD1	TGTGCCACCAGCGTATTGACGCGGAAAGACAGGGGGCGCGATTACGAGCAGTACTTC	CATSVLTRKDRGRDYEQYF
-	TRBV7-9	TRBJ1-4	-	TGTGCCAGCAGCGTCACAGGTGCGGCTAATGAAAAACTGTTTTTT	CASSVTGAANEKLFF
-	TRBV7-9	TRBJ1-4	-	TGTGCCAGCAGCCTCGATGGGGGGCGGACTAATGAAAAACTGTTTTTT	CASSLDGGRTNEKLFF
-	TRBV2	TRBJ1-1	TRBD1	TGTGCCAGCGAAGGACAGGGAAGAAGTACTGAAGCTTTCTTT	CASEGQGRSTEAFF
-	TRBV28	TRBJ1-2	-	TGTGCCAGCGAGCATAGGGTCTATGGCTACACCTTC	CASEHRVYGYTF
-	TRBV7-2	TRBJ1-6	TRBD1	TGTGCCAGCAGCTTATTGGGACAGATGAATTCACCCCTCCACTTT	CASSLLGQMNSPLHF
-	TRBV15	TRBJ2-3	-	TGTGCCACCAGCACCCGACTGGTGGGTCCCACAGATACGCAGTATTTT	CATSTRLVGPTDTQYF
-	TRBV2	TRBJ2-1	-	TGTGCCAGCAGTGTCGATAGCGTGAGCTCCTACAATGAGCAGTTCTTC	CASSVDSVSSYNEQFF
-	TRBV3-1/TRBV3-2	TRBJ1-3	-	TGTGCCAGCAGCCAAAGAGGGGATAAGGGAAACACCATATATTTT	CASSQRGDKGNTIYF